The clone carrying this T cell receptor (beta chain) has only one observation. The sample is drawn from a study of blood T cell repertoires in COVID-19. Study-level information: Donors in the United States, Italy and Spain gave samples during acute or convalescent COVID-19. PBMCs, B-cell-depleted T cells, or T cells provided the cDNA or gDNA that made up the material.

In germline, CDR1 is SGHRS, CDR2 YFSETQ. V lost 5 bases and J lost 1; bases outside the gene matches: 5. The CDR3 runs 16 residues. As handled by the study authors: Amplification of reference gene primers was used by the study to estimate nucleated cell counts. Method: immunoSEQ multiplex PCR; TCRdb's copy keeps in-frame clones and lacks some. V, J and clone size derive from that table, while D and trimming were established from the DNA sequence. Among about 160,000 clones, roughly 84% were seen once, and the ten largest hold about 0.95%. This clonotype was sampled from a man between 35 and 55 years old with acute or convalescent COVID-19. The chain joins TRBV5-1 to TRBJ2-2; 10 nucleotides agree with TRBD2. Material for sequencing was peripheral blood. The chain's CDR3 is CASSSRLAGNTGELFF. CDR3 nucleotides: TGCGCCAGCAGTTCTCGACTAGCGGGGAACACCGGGGAGCTGTTTTTT.